This record concerns one T cell receptor (beta chain) sequence. Its antigen is still unknown. A much larger clone differs from this one at a single base, so this may be a read error. Other nucleotide sequences in the sample specify the same CDR3. Those who donated were healthy HIV-negative adults, with no recent acute infections or vaccinations reported. The sample belongs to a study of shared clonotypes between healthy human individuals. Points from the study as a whole: Generation probabilities of non-shared clonotypes were lower (relative to those shared by all four donors). Rarefaction curves obtained for sorted subsets showed sequencing incomplete despite large depth.

Some clones are missing from TCRdb's copy, which holds only in-frame ones; the method was immunoSEQ multiplex PCR. The sample yields around 2.5 million clones, roughly 93% seen once. The V segment lost 2 bases and the J segment 3 bases; nucleotides outside the gene matches: 1. Germline lookup yields CDR1 SGHRS and CDR2 YFSETQ. This CDR3 has 14 residues. The sample consisted of naive CD4+ T cells from PBMCs. Subset noted: CD45RA+ positively selected. The sequence was obtained from a man younger than 35 in good health. Some clones in this sample may be carry-over from other donors' samples. The chain joins TRBV5-1 to TRBJ2-7, with 11 bases identical to TRBD2. CDR3 nucleotides: TGCGCCAGCAGCTTTACTAGCGGGAGCTACGAGCAGTACTTC. Amino acids: CASSFTSGSYEQYF.